This TCR beta chain was sequenced during a study of radiotherapy plus CTLA-4 blockade in lung cancer. Assay used: immunoSEQ multiplex PCR; TCRdb lists only in-frame clones, some missing. The sample contains 13,000 or so clones, around 84% of which appear only once. Receiving focal radiation plus CTLA-4 blockade with ipilimumab were patients who had chemo-refractory metastatic non-small-cell lung cancer. CDR1 and CDR2 (germline): SGHRS, YFSETQ. This CDR3 has 14 amino acids. V dropped 2 bases and J dropped 8; count of bases not matched to a gene: 6. The starting material was peripheral blood, obtained from a patient treated with radiotherapy plus ipilimumab. This TCR came from a human donor with non-small cell lung cancer that progressed on radiotherapy plus ipilimumab. The chain joins TRBV5-1 to TRBJ2-1, with 8 bases aligning to TRBD1. DNA for the CDR3: TGCGCCAGCAGCTTAGGACAGGGTAGCGATGAGCAGTTCTTC. Its protein is CASSLGQGSDEQFF. The variable domain in full, with the rest retrieved from reference TRBV5-1 and TRBJ2-1, is KAGVTQTPRYLIKTRGQQVTLSCSPISGHRSVSWYQQTPGQGLQFLFEYFSETQRNKGNFPGRFSGRQFSNSRSEMNVSTLELGDSALYLCASSLGQGSDEQFFGPGTRLTVL.